The clone carrying this TCR beta chain was counted once. The data were obtained in a study of blood T cell repertoires in COVID-19. Study information: Acute and convalescent COVID-19 samples came from the United States, Italy and Spain. The analysed material was cDNA or gDNA that came from T cells, B-cell-depleted T cells, or PBMCs.

The authors' processing: Reference gene primer amplification gave estimated nucleated cell counts. Libraries were prepared by immunoSEQ multiplex PCR; TCRdb keeps only in-frame clonotypes and omits some of them. That table supplies the V and J calls and clone size; D and trimming were determined from the DNA. The profile shows about 45,000 clones, about 80% of them singletons. Trimming shortened V by 1 base and J by 2 bases, and 20 bases separated the two germline ends. CDR3 size: 18 residues. Per germline, CDR1 MGHRA and CDR2 YSYEKL. The sequencing sample was made of peripheral blood. The chain uses TRBV4-1 and TRBJ1-2; the D is unclear. This TCR came from a man in his 70s with acute or convalescent COVID-19. The DNA of the CDR3 is TGCGCCAGCAGCCAAGTGGTAAGGCGGGCAGACCGAAACTATGGCTACACCTTC. Translated, it gives CASSQVVRRADRNYGYTF.